This T cell receptor (beta chain) was identified during a study of graft-versus-host responses after intestinal transplantation. Overall study context: Multivisceral, liver-intestinal, or isolated intestinal grafts went to recipients.

Concerning this clone: Its cognate antigen is unknown.

Clones were read by immunoSEQ multiplex PCR, and TCRdb kept only the in-frame ones, dropping some. The sample records roughly 99,000 clones, around 93% being singletons. The CDR3 has 16 residues. V lost 2 bases and J lost 2; bases outside the gene matches: 7. Germline CDR1 MDHEN, CDR2 SYDVKM. This TCR came from a human donor who was the organ donor for an intestinal transplant. The source material was unstimulated CD8+ T cells sorted from spleen or lymph node cells, sampled before transplant. The chain uses TRBV28 and TRBJ2-7; 9 bases are shared with TRBD1. The CDR3 sequence is CASSLTPQGAAYEQYF. In nucleotides, the CDR3 is TGTGCCAGCAGTTTAACCCCACAGGGGGCCGCCTACGAGCAGTACTTC.